A single sample is the source of the 5 T cell receptor beta chains below, sequenced in a study of T cell clusters in autoimmune cytopenias. TRB was amplified by touch-down multiplex PCR, primer pools A and B combined. TCRdb reanalyzed the multiplex PCR reads and collapses them to one entry per CDR3 protein, without DNA. The listing records around 11,000 distinct CDR3 sequences. TRB amplification used 250 ng of peripheral blood genomic DNA. This sample was also put to use in a study of T cell repertoires in aging, cancer and after chemotherapy.

The sequenced material came from peripheral blood. These TCRs come from a human donor in good health.

V usage is TRBV20-1 and J usage is TRBJ1-4; TCRdb's D gene call, TRBD1, goes unchecked for lack of DNA. The CDR3 consists of 14 residues. Germline CDR1 is DFQATT and CDR2 is SNEGSKA (reference sequence). The CDR3 is CSAKSGGIGEKLFF.

Measured by frequency, this clonotype is medium-sized. V is TRBV19 and J is TRBJ2-6; TCRdb indicates TRBD1, and absent DNA this call remains unverified. The CDR3 runs 16 residues. The germline V gene has CDR1 LNHDA and CDR2 SQIVND (reference sequence). CDR3 amino acids: CASSISRGSGANVLTF.

This chain connects TRBV20-1 to TRBJ2-7; the D call of TRBD1 rests on TCRdb alone, since no DNA is present to check it. This CDR3 has 12 residues. Per germline, CDR1 DFQATT and CDR2 SNEGSKA (reference sequence). This chain's CDR3 is CSARGGASEQYF.

The chain uses TRBV5-1 and TRBJ1-1; TCRdb outputs TRBD1, but without DNA this stays unchecked. Per the germline V gene, CDR1 is SGHRS and CDR2 is YFSETQ. The CDR3 totals 14 residues. This CDR3 is CASRPSTGATEAFF. The complete variable domain, with remaining parts taken from reference TRBV5-1 and TRBJ1-1, reads KAGVTQTPRYLIKTRGQQVTLSCSPISGHRSVSWYQQTPGQGLQFLFEYFSETQRNKGNFPGRFSGRQFSNSRSEMNVSTLELGDSALYLCASRPSTGATEAFFGQGTRLTVV.

The V gene is TRBV25-1, the J gene TRBJ1-2; the D call of TRBD1 rests on TCRdb alone, since no DNA is present to check it. CDR3 length: 13 amino acids. CDR1 and CDR2 (germline): MGHDK, SYGVNS. The CDR3 spells CASSPGTIYGYTF.